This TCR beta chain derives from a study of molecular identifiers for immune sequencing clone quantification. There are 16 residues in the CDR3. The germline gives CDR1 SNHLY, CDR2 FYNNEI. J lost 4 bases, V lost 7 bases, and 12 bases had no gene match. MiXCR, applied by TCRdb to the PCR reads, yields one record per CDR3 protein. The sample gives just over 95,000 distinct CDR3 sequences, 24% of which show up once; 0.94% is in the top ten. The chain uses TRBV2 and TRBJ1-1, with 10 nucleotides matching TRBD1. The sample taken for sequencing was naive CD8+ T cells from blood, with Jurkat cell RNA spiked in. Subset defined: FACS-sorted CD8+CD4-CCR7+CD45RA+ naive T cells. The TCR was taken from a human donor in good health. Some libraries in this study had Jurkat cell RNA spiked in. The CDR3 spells CASIPTGTGVITEAFF. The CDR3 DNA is TGTGCCAGCATCCCCACAGGGACAGGGGTAATCACTGAAGCTTTCTTT.